This TCR delta chain was captured by sequencing in a study of γδ T cells in repeated Plasmodium falciparum infection. This clone was seen many times. A far more abundant clone sits one base away, making this likely a read error. In the same sample, other DNA sequences code for this CDR3. Flow sorting of PBMC yielded separate Vgamma9/Vdelta2+ and Vdelta2-negative gammadelta T cell populations for bulk repertoire analysis. TCRdb re-called the multiplex PCR reads using CATT. The table shows over 55,000 delta-chain clones, with 1.7% occurring only once. Germline V gene data show CDR1 as TSWWSYY and CDR2 as QGS. This CDR3 has 20 residues.

V and J are TRDV1 and TRDJ1, with 9 bases that match TRDD3. The sample taken for sequencing was gamma-delta T cells from blood. The TCR was taken from a pool of human donors (malaria-infected and uninfected, not separated). The CDR3, as DNA: TGTGCCCTTGGGGAGGCTAGGAGGCTGGGGGATCCTTGGTACACCGATAAACTCATCTTT. This translates into CALGEARRLGDPWYTDKLIF.